This T cell receptor (beta chain) was recovered during a study of early T cells in non-severe SARS-CoV-2 infection. Background on the study: Unsorted whole-blood RNA was sequenced in bulk, leaving chains unpaired. Study-level findings and limits: Anti-spike CD8 specificities were favored by VDJdb matching, whose results missed private and CD4 specificities.

Unique molecular identifiers were affixed to single, distinct cDNA molecules. MiXCR, applied by TCRdb to the 5' RACE reads, yields one record per CDR3 protein. The sample lists some 49,000 distinct CDR3 sequences, around 4% occurring once. With 7 bases removed from V and 1 base from J, the gap between germline ends came to 14 bases. CDR3 length: 15 residues. This clonotype was observed at least ten times. Antigen: not known. The sequencing sample was made of whole blood. This TCR was sampled from an adult who was a healthcare worker with PCR-confirmed SARS-CoV-2 infection or an uninfected control (not recorded which). The gene calls are TRBV12-3 or TRBV12-4 and TRBJ2-1; D not resolved. As DNA, the CDR3 is TGTGCCAGCAAAGGGCAGACCGGGTCCTACAATGAGCAGTTCTTC. Translating gives CASKGQTGSYNEQFF.